The 5 T cell receptor beta chains below were found in one sample sequenced in a study of vaccination effects on CD4 cells after COVID-19. Using immunoSEQ multiplex PCR, the repertoire was profiled, and TCRdb retains in-frame clones only, with some absent. The sample contains fewer than 25,000 clones, roughly 70% of which appear only once. These receptors' antigens are unknown. Pools of viral peptides were used by the ViraFEST assay to expand antigen-specific CD4+ T cells ahead of sequencing. At the end of 9 to 11 days of culture, CD4+ T cells were isolated. Subjects were given two BNT162b2 or mRNA-1273 vaccine doses. This material consisted of CD4+ T cells from PBMCs cultured with SARS-CoV-2 spike peptides, taken after COVID-19 vaccination. Receptors were obtained from a human donor who received a COVID-19 vaccine.

The CDR3 DNA reads TGTGCCAGCAGTGAAGCAGGCAGATCTGAAGCTTTCTTT. Translation gives CASSEAGRSEAFF. The rearrangement uses TRBV6-1 and TRBJ1-1; D not certain. The CDR3 is 13 residues long. V lost 0 bases to trimming and J lost 6 bases, with 8 bases between them. Looked up from germline, CDR1 is MNHNS and CDR2 is SASEGT.

The chain recombines TRBV19 with TRBJ1-1; 10 positions match TRBD1. Germline V gene lookup returns CDR1 LNHDA and CDR2 SQIVND (reference sequence). V was pared by 1 base and J by 4 bases, with 9 bases of the junction left unmatched. This CDR3 region has 17 residues. The CDR3 sequence: CASSIARGTGDSTEAFF. Here the CDR3 DNA reads TGTGCCAGTAGTATAGCAAGAGGGACAGGGGATTCCACTGAAGCTTTCTTT.

This chain uses TRBV6-5 with TRBJ1-2; 8 bases fit TRBD1. Germline CDR1 and CDR2: MNHEY and SVGAGI. The CDR3 has 13 residues. J gave up 4 bases and V 6 bases, and 4 bases lay outside the gene matches. This CDR3 reads CASRNTGGYGYTF. The CDR3 DNA reads as TGTGCCAGCAGAAATACAGGGGGCTATGGCTACACCTTC.

The J gene is TRBJ1-2, the V gene TRBV18; D gene uncertain. Between the trimmed V and J ends, which lost 2 bases and 0 bases, there was a span of 13 bases. The CDR3 is 16 amino acids. Germline lookup yields CDR1 KGHSH and CDR2 LQKENI. The CDR3 loop is CASSPTGNPSNYGYTF. The CDR3 nucleotides read TGTGCCAGCTCACCAACGGGAAACCCCTCTAACTATGGCTACACCTTC. The entire variable domain, with the rest obtained from reference TRBV18 and TRBJ1-2, is as follows: NAGVMQNPRHLVRRRGQEARLRCSPMKGHSHVYWYRQLPEEGLKFMVYLQKENIIDESGMPKERFSAEFPKEGPSILRIQQVVRGDSAAYFCASSPTGNPSNYGYTFGSGTRLTVV.

The rearrangement links TRBV5-6 to TRBJ1-6, with unresolved D. The CDR3 length is 16 residues. V shed 4 bases and J shed 6 bases, with 17 bases lying between them. Germline V gene lookup returns CDR1 SGHDT and CDR2 YYEEEE. CDR3 sequence reads: CASSRRRLVPNSPLHF. The CDR3 DNA follows: TGTGCCAGCAGCCGTCGGCGACTTGTCCCTAATTCACCCCTCCACTTT.